This entry lists 11 T cell receptor beta chains sequenced from one sample in a study of cytomegalovirus exposure and HLA in healthy donors. In the PCR, 60 Vbeta and 13 Jbeta primers were used. Clones were read by immunoSEQ multiplex PCR, and TCRdb kept only the in-frame ones, dropping some. The sample has more than 95,000 clones, 60% to 80% seen once; the top ten hold around 8.6%. Sample: PBMCs. The receptors originated from a middle-aged woman in good health and CMV-seropositive.

This chain connects TRBV19 to TRBJ2-4, with D uncertain. The CDR3 sequence is 14 residues long. Germline V gene sequence: CDR1 LNHDA, CDR2 SQIVND (reference sequence). V was trimmed by 5 bases and J by 8 bases, leaving 16 bases between them. The CDR3 DNA is TGTGCCAGTAGTCGTGATGCGCCCCGGGACATTCAGTACTTC. It encodes CASSRDAPRDIQYF.

The V and J genes are TRBV18 and TRBJ1-1, with 7 bases aligning to TRBD1. CDR3 length equals 16 residues. CDR1 is KGHSH and CDR2 is LQKENI in the germline V gene. After removal of 3 bases from V and 3 bases from J, the junction contained 10 bases not matched to a gene. DNA of the CDR3: TGTGCCAGCTCACCTCAAATGACAGGGCTGGACACTGAAGCTTTCTTT. Amino acids: CASSPQMTGLDTEAFF.

The rearrangement links TRBV10-1 to TRBJ2-1; no clear D gene. Per germline, CDR1 WNHNN and CDR2 SYGVQD (reference sequence). Deletions cut 3 bases from V and 9 bases from J, with 6 bases between. The length of the CDR3 is 11 residues. The CDR3 coding sequence is TGCGCCAGCAGTGACCGGAGTGAGCAGTTCTTC. It translates to CASSDRSEQFF.

This clone has a handful of counts. The rearrangement uses TRBV4-2 and TRBJ2-2, with D tentatively TRBD2 (5 bases). Germline values: CDR1 LGHNA, CDR2 YNFKEQ. V was pared by 0 bases and J by 6 bases, with 8 bases between. The CDR3 covers 14 residues. The CDR3 DNA reads as TGTGCCAGCAGCCAAGAGGACTTCCCCGGGGAGCTGTTTTTT. Amino acid sequence: CASSQEDFPGELFF.

This clone was seen a few times. V usage is TRBV5-1 and J usage is TRBJ2-1; TRBD2 matches 10 bases. The junction had 3 bases not matched to a gene; V was cut back by 0 bases and J by 0 bases. The V gene's germline CDR1 is SGHRS and CDR2 YFSETQ. This CDR3 has 17 amino acids. This CDR3 reads CASSLGAGGDSYNEQFF. CDR3 DNA sequence: TGCGCCAGCAGCTTGGGAGCGGGAGGGGACTCCTACAATGAGCAGTTCTTC.

This chain joins TRBV5-1 and TRBJ2-7, with D uncertain. Germline CDR1 is SGHRS and CDR2 is YFSETQ. CDR3 length: 13 residues. Trimming removed 4 bases at V and 2 bases at J, with 10 bases between. Here the CDR3 reads CASSASPAYEQYF. CDR3 DNA: TGCGCCAGCAGCGCCTCGCCGGCCTACGAGCAGTACTTC.

The rearrangement joins TRBV7-9 to TRBJ1-2, with a tentative D call TRBD1 (5 bases). Per germline, CDR1 SEHNR and CDR2 FQNEAQ (reference sequence). The V end lost 8 bases, the J end lost 4 bases, and 23 bases lay between the germline ends. This CDR3 has 16 amino acids. This CDR3 reads CASRDDALGRGYGYTF. Here the CDR3 DNA reads TGTGCCAGCCGAGATGACGCCCTGGGGCGCGGCTATGGCTACACCTTC.

V is TRBV6-5 and J is TRBJ1-6; D possibly corresponds to TRBD1 (5 bases). V was pared by 3 bases and J by 7 bases, with 13 bases between. The CDR3 runs to 15 residues. CDR1 and CDR2 (germline): MNHEY, SVGAGI. The CDR3, as DNA: TGTGCCAGCAGTTATAGGGCGGCAGGGAATTCACCCCTCCACTTT. Its translation is CASSYRAAGNSPLHF.

The chain carries TRBV7-9 and TRBJ2-1, with 7 bases matching TRBD2. CDR1 is SEHNR and CDR2 is FQNEAQ in the germline V gene (reference sequence). V was clipped by 10 bases and J by 15 bases; unmatched bases: 6. The CDR3 consists of 9 residues. The CDR3 protein is CATGGLSFF. The CDR3 bases are TGTGCCACGGGGGGACTGTCGTTCTTC. The full variable domain, its missing parts supplied by reference TRBV7-9 and TRBJ2-1, is DTGVSQNPRHKITKRGQNVTFRCDPISEHNRLYWYRQTLGQGPEFLTYFQNEAQLEKSRLLSDRFSAERPKGSFSTLEIQRTEQGDSAMYLCATGGLSFFGPGTRLTVL.

This clone was detected once. This sequence joins TRBV28 and TRBJ1-2; 9 bases match TRBD1. The CDR3 runs to 15 residues. From germline, CDR1 is MDHEN and CDR2 SYDVKM. V dropped 2 bases and J dropped 6; count of bases not matched to a gene: 7. Here the CDR3 reads CASSLAGTGYHGYTF. CDR3 nucleotide sequence: TGTGCCAGCAGTTTAGCCGGGACAGGGTATCATGGCTACACCTTC.

The chain joins TRBV5-1 to TRBJ2-7; 9 bases align to TRBD1. Germline V lookup: CDR1 SGHRS, CDR2 YFSETQ. The V gene end was trimmed by 0 bases and the J gene end by 2 bases; junction bases not matched to a gene: 9. This CDR3 is 17 amino acids long. The CDR3 loop is CASSLVSPGTGTYEQYF. Written as DNA, the CDR3 is TGCGCCAGCAGCTTGGTGTCCCCTGGGACAGGGACCTACGAGCAGTACTTC.